This TCR beta chain was recorded in a study of blood T cell repertoires in COVID-19. For the study at large: T cells, B-cell-depleted T cells, or PBMCs provided the cDNA or gDNA that served as material.

Seattle enrolled patients during active infection and tracked them longitudinally. In its sample, this clone was seen a few times. The CDR3 has 15 amino acids. Germline V lookup: CDR1 SGHRS, CDR2 YFSETQ. Trimming took off 0 bases at V and 5 bases at J, with 12 bases between the two ends. How the authors handled the data: Quantification of nucleated cells was approximated via reference gene primer amplification. TCRdb's copy holds only in-frame clones and misses some; the assay was immunoSEQ multiplex PCR. Clone size and V and J calls were adopted from that table, with D and trimming inferred from the DNA. The table includes over 150,000 clones, roughly four fifths detected once.

The sequence came from an older woman with COVID-19, enrolled during active disease. Sequenced material: peripheral blood. The chain joins TRBV5-1 to TRBJ1-5, with a possible D match to TRBD1 (6 bases). CDR3 sequence: CASSLVGQPDQPQHF. The CDR3, as DNA: TGCGCCAGCAGCTTGGTAGGACAGCCTGATCAGCCCCAGCATTTT.